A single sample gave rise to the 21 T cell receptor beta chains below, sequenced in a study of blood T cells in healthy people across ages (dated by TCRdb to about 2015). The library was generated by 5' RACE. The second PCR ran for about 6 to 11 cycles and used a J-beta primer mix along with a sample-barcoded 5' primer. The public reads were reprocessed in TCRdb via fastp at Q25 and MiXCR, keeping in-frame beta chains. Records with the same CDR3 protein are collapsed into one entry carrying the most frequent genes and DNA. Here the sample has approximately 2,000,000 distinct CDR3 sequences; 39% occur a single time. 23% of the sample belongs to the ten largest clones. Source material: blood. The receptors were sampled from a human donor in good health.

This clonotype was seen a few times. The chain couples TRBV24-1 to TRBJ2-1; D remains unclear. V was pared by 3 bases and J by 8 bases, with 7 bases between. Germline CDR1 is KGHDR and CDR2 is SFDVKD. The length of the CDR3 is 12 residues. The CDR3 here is CATSDPRDEQFF. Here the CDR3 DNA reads TGTGCCACCAGTGATCCCCGGGATGAGCAGTTCTTC.

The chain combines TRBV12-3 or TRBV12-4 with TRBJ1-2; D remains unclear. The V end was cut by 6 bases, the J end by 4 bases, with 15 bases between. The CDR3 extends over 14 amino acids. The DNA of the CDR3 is TGTGCCAGCAGACATAACGGCCAACTCTATGGCTACACCTTC. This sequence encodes CASRHNGQLYGYTF.

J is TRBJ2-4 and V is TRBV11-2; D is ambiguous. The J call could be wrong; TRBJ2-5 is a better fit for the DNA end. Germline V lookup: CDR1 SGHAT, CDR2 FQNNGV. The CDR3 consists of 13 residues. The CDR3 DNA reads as TGTGCCAGCAGCTTAGACCAGTCAGAGACCCAGTACTTC. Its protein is CASSLDQSETQYF.

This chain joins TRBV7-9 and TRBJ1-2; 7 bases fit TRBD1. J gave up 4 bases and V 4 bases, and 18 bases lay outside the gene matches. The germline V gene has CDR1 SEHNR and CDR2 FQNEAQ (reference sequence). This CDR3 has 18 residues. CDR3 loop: CASSSPLGQAPFGYGYTF. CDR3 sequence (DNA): TGTGCCAGCAGCTCCCCTCTTGGACAGGCCCCTTTCGGCTATGGCTACACCTTC.

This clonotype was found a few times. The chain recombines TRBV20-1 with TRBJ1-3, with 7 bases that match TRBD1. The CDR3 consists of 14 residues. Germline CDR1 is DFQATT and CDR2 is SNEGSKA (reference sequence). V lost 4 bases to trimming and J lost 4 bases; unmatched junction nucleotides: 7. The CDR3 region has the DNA TGCAGTGCTATTTCCCAGGGGGGGGGAAACACCATATATTTT. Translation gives CSAISQGGGNTIYF.

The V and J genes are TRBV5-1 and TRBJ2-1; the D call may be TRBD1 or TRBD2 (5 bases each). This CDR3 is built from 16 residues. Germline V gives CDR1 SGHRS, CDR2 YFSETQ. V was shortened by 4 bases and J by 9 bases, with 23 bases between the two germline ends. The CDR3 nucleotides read TGCGCCAGCAGCCCGATGGCGCCGAGGGGATTCGGTGAGCAGTTCTTC. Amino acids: CASSPMAPRGFGEQFF.

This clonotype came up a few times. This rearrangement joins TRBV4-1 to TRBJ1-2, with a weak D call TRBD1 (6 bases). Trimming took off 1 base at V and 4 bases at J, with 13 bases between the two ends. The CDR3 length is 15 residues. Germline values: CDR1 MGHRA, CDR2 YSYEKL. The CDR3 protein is CASSQAGGQSYGYTF. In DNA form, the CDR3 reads TGCGCCAGCAGCCAAGCCGGGGGGCAGTCCTATGGCTACACCTTC.

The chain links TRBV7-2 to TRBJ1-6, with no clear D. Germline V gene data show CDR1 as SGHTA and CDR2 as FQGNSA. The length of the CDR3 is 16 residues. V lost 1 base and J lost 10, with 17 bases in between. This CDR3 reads CASSLEYSPLGSPLHF. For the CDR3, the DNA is TGTGCCAGCAGCTTAGAGTACTCCCCTCTTGGCTCACCCCTCCACTTT.

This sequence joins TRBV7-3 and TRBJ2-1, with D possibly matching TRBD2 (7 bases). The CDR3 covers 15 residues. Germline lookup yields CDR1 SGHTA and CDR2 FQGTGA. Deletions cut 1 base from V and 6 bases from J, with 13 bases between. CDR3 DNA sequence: TGTGCCAGCAGCTTAAACGGGGGGCGTAGCAATGAGCAGTTCTTC. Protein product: CASSLNGGRSNEQFF.

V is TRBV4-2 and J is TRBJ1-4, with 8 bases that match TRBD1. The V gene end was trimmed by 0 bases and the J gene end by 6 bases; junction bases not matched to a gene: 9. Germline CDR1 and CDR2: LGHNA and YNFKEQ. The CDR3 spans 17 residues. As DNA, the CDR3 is TGTGCCAGCAGCCAAGATCCCCCGACAGGGGAGGATGAAAAACTGTTTTTT. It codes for CASSQDPPTGEDEKLFF.

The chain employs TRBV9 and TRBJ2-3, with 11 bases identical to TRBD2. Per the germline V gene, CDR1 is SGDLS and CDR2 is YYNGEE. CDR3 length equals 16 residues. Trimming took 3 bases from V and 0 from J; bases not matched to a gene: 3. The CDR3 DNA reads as TGTGCCAGCAGCGGCAGACTAGCGGGGAGCACAGATACGCAGTATTTT. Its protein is CASSGRLAGSTDTQYF.

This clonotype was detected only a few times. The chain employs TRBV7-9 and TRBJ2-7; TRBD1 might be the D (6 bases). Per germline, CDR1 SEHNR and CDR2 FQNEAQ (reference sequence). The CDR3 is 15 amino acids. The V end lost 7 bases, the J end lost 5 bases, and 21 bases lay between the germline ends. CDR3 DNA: TGTGCCAGCATCCCGGGGCAGGGACATGGAGACGAGCAGTACTTC. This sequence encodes CASIPGQGHGDEQYF.

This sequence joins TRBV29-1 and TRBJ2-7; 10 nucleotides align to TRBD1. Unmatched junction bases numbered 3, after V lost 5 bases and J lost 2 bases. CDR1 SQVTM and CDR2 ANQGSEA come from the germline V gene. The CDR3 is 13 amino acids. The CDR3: CSVPGQGTYEQYF. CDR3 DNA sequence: TGCAGCGTTCCGGGACAGGGGACCTACGAGCAGTACTTC.

The chain's CDR3 is CSVEVTSGVYEQFF. CDR3 sequence (DNA): TGCAGCGTTGAAGTGACTAGCGGGGTCTATGAGCAGTTCTTC. This sequence joins TRBV29-1 and TRBJ2-1; 11 bases match TRBD2. CDR1 is SQVTM and CDR2 is ANQGSEA in the germline V gene. The ends lost 1 base at V and 8 bases at J; junction bases unmatched: 4. This CDR3 has 14 amino acids.

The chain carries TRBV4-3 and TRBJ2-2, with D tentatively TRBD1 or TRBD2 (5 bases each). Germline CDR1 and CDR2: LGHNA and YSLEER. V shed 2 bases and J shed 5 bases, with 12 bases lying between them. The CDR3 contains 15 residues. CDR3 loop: CASSQRGKTTGELFF. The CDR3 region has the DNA TGCGCCAGCAGCCAACGGGGCAAAACTACCGGGGAGCTGTTTTTT.

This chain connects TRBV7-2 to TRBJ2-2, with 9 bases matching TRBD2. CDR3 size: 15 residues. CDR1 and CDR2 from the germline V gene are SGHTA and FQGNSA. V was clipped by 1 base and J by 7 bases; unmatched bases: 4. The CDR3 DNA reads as TGTGCCAGCAGCTTAGGCGGGGGGGCTTTCGGGGAGCTGTTTTTT. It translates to CASSLGGGAFGELFF.

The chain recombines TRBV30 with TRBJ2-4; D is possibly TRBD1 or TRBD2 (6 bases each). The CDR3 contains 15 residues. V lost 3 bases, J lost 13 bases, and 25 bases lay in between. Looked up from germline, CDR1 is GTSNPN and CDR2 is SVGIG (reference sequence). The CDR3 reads CAWRPVGGLREIQYF. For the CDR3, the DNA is TGTGCCTGGAGACCAGTGGGGGGCCTACGGGAGATCCAGTACTTC.

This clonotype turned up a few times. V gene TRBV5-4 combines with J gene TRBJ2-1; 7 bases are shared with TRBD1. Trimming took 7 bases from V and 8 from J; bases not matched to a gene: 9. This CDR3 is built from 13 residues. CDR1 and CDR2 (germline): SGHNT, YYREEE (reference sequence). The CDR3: CASLDRPSDEQFF. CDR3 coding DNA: TGTGCCAGCTTGGACAGGCCGTCAGATGAGCAGTTCTTC.

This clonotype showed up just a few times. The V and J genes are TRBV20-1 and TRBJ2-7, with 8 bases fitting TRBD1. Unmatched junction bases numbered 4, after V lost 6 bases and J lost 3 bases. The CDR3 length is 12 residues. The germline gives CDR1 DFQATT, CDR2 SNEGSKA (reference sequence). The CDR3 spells CSASRGLYEQYF. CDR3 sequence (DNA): TGCAGTGCCTCCAGGGGGCTCTACGAGCAGTACTTC.

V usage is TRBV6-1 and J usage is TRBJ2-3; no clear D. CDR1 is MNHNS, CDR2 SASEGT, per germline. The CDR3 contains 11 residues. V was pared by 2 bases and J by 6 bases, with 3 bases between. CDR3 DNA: TGTGCCAGCAGTGAAAACGATACGCAGTATTTT. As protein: CASSENDTQYF.

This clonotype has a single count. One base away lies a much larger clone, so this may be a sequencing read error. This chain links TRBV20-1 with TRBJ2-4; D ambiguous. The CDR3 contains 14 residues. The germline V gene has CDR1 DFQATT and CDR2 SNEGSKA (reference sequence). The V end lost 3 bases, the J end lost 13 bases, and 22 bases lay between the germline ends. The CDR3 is CSASPDPITNEQYF. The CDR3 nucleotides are TGCAGTGCTAGTCCGGACCCCATAACCAATGAGCAGTACTTC.